This TCR beta chain comes out of a study of T cell responses to AZD1222 COVID-19 vaccine. Study-wide results and limits: Clonal diversity was possibly underestimated, and the donors were mostly white British, with more females. Of the AZD1222 recipients, only five to seven were seropositive at baseline.

Points on this clone: Antigen unknown.

The length of the CDR3 is 17 residues. Germline loops: CDR1 SGHTS, CDR2 YDEGEE. V gave up 3 bases and J gave up 6 bases, with 21 bases separating them. Profiled with immunoSEQ multiplex PCR; TCRdb holds only in-frame clones, not every one. The table includes around 200,000 clones, 88% detected once. Here the sequenced sample was peripheral blood, taken on day 0 of AZD1222 vaccination. The rearrangement joins TRBV5-8 to TRBJ1-4, with D perhaps matching TRBD1 (5 bases). The clonotype was recovered from an adult in good health. CDR3 sequence: CASSYRDPGGTHEKLFF. DNA of the CDR3: TGTGCCAGCAGCTACCGGGACCCGGGGGGTACCCATGAAAAACTGTTTTTT.